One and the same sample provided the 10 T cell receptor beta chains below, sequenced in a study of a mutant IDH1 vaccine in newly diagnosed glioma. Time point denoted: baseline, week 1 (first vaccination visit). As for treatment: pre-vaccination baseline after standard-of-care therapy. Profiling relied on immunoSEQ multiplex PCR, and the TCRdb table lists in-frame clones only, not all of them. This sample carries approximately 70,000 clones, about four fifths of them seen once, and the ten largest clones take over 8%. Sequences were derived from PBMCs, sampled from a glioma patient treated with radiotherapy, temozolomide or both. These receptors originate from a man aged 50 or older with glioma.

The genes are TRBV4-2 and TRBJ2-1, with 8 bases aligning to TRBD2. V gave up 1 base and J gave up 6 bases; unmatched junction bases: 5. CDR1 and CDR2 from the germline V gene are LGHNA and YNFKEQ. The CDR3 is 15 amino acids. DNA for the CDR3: TGTGCCAGCAGCCAAGGAGCGGGGGTAGGCAATGAGCAGTTCTTC. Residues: CASSQGAGVGNEQFF.

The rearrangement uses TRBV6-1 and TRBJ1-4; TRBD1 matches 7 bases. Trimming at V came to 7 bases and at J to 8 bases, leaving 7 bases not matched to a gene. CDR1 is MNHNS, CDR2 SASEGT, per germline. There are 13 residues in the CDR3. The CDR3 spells CASTRTTGEKLFF. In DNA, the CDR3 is TGTGCCAGCACCCGGACGACAGGGGAAAAACTGTTTTTT.

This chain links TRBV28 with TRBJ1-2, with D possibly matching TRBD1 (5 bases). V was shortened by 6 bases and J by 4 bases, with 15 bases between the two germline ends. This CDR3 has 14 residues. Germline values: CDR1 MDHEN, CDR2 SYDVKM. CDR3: CASRPPQGTYGYTF. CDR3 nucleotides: TGTGCCAGCAGGCCGCCCCAGGGAACCTATGGCTACACCTTC.

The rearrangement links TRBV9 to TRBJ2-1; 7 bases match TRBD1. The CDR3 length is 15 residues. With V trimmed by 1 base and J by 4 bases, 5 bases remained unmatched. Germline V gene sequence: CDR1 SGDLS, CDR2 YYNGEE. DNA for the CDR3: TGTGCCAGCAGCGTAACGACAGGGACATACAATGAGCAGTTCTTC. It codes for CASSVTTGTYNEQFF.

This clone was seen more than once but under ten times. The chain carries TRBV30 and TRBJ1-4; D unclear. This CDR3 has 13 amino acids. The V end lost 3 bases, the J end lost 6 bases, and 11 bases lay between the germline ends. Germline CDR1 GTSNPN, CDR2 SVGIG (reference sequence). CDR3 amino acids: CAWRRESYEKLFF. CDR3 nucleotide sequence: TGTGCCTGGAGAAGGGAGTCGTATGAAAAACTGTTTTTT.

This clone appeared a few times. CDR3 sequence reads: CASSSGTMNYGYTF. CDR3 in DNA: TGTGCCAGCAGTTCCGGGACGATGAACTATGGCTACACCTTC. The chain uses TRBV28 and TRBJ1-2; D perhaps matches TRBD1 (5 bases). This CDR3 is 14 amino acids long. Germline lookup yields CDR1 MDHEN and CDR2 SYDVKM. V was trimmed by 4 bases and J by 2 bases, leaving 11 bases between them.

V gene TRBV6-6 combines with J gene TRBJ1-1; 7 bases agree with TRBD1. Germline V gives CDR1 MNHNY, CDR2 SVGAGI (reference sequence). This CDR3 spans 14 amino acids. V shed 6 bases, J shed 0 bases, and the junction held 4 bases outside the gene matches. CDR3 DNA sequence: TGTGCCAGCAGAACACAGGGGATGAACACTGAAGCTTTCTTT. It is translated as CASRTQGMNTEAFF.

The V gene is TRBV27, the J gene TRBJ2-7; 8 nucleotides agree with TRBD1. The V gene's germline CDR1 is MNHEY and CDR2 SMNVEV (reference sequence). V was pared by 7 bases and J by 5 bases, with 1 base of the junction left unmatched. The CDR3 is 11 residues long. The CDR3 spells CASTGGHEQYF. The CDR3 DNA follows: TGTGCCAGCACAGGGGGCCACGAGCAGTACTTC.

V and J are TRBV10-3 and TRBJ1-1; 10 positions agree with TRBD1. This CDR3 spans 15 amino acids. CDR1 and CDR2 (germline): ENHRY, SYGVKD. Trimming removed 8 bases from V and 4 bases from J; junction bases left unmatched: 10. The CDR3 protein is CAIRGTGDFVTEAFF. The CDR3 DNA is TGTGCCATCCGGGGGACAGGGGATTTTGTCACTGAAGCTTTCTTT.

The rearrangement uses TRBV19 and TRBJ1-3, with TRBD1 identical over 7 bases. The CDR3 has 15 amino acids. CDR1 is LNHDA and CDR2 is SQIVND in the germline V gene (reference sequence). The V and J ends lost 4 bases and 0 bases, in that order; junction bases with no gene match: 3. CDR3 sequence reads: CASSTRDSSGNTIYF. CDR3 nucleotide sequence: TGTGCCAGTAGTACCCGGGACAGCTCTGGAAACACCATATATTTT.